These 15 T cell receptor beta chains came from one sample sequenced in a study of shared clonotypes between healthy human individuals. Using immunoSEQ multiplex PCR, the repertoire was profiled, and TCRdb retains in-frame clones only, with some absent. The table shows around 1.4 million clones, with less than 99% occurring only once. The material sequenced was naive CD4+ T cells sorted from blood. As to subset: CD45RA+ positively selected. These receptors were collected from a man aged 25 to 45 in good health.

The rearrangement links TRBV5-1 to TRBJ2-2; 9 bases match TRBD1. The junction had 6 bases not matched to a gene; V was cut back by 3 bases and J by 6 bases. CDR3 length: 15 amino acids. Germline V CDR1 and CDR2: SGHRS, YFSETQ. The DNA for the CDR3 is TGCGCCAGCAGCTCCGGACAGGGGTGGTCCGGGGAGCTGTTTTTT. Amino acid sequence: CASSSGQGWSGELFF. The whole variable domain, remainder taken from reference TRBV5-1 and TRBJ2-2, is KAGVTQTPRYLIKTRGQQVTLSCSPISGHRSVSWYQQTPGQGLQFLFEYFSETQRNKGNFPGRFSGRQFSNSRSEMNVSTLELGDSALYLCASSSGQGWSGELFFGEGSRLTVL.

The CDR3 region has the DNA TGCGCCAGCAGCTCGCATTTCGTGGGGACCAGCTCCTACGAGCAGTACTTC. This sequence encodes CASSSHFVGTSSYEQYF. The chain has TRBV5-1 and TRBJ2-7; D might be TRBD1 or TRBD2, each matching 5 bases. V was cut by 3 bases and J by 0 bases, with 19 bases left in between. Germline CDR1 and CDR2: SGHRS and YFSETQ. The CDR3 consists of 17 residues.

This clone was seen once. The chain couples TRBV20-1 to TRBJ2-2, with no clear D. CDR1 DFQATT and CDR2 SNEGSKA come from the germline V gene (reference sequence). V was clipped by 7 bases and J by 5 bases, with 2 bases between them. The CDR3 has 9 amino acids. CDR3 amino acids: CSETGELFF. CDR3 in DNA: TGCAGTGAAACCGGGGAGCTGTTTTTT.

The genes are TRBV5-1 and TRBJ2-1, with TRBD2 matching over 7 bases. The germline V gene encodes CDR1 SGHRS and CDR2 YFSETQ. This CDR3 contains 17 residues. The V gene end was trimmed by 1 base and the J gene end by 5 bases; junction bases not matched to a gene: 12. CDR3 in DNA: TGCGCCAGCAGCTTGTTACCAAAGCGGGGATTAGACAATGAGCAGTTCTTC. Translated: CASSLLPKRGLDNEQFF.

The gene calls are TRBV10-3 and TRBJ1-5; the match to TRBD1 covers 7 bases. Germline trimming cut 6 bases from V and 5 bases from J; bases unmatched to any gene: 4. The CDR3 contains 13 residues. The germline V gene encodes CDR1 ENHRY and CDR2 SYGVKD. The CDR3 DNA reads as TGTGCCATCAGAGAAGACAGGGATCAGCCCCAGCATTTT. This gives the protein CAIREDRDQPQHF.

This chain joins TRBV7-9 and TRBJ1-1; D might be TRBD1 (5 bases). Between the trimmed V and J ends, which lost 4 bases and 0 bases, there was a span of 18 bases. The CDR3 covers 17 residues. CDR1 and CDR2 from the germline V gene are SEHNR and FQNEAQ (reference sequence). This CDR3 is CASSSYRREDMNTEAFF. In DNA, the CDR3 is TGTGCCAGCAGCTCATACAGGAGGGAAGATATGAACACTGAAGCTTTCTTT. The whole variable domain, remainder taken from reference TRBV7-9 and TRBJ1-1, is DTGVSQNPRHKITKRGQNVTFRCDPISEHNRLYWYRQTLGQGPEFLTYFQNEAQLEKSRLLSDRFSAERPKGSFSTLEIQRTEQGDSAMYLCASSSYRREDMNTEAFFGQGTRLTVV.

The chain links TRBV10-3 to TRBJ2-7; TRBD1 or TRBD2 may be the D gene (7 bases each). V lost 0 bases, J lost 6 bases, and 15 bases lay in between. This CDR3 is built from 15 residues. Germline V gene sequence: CDR1 ENHRY, CDR2 SYGVKD. CDR3 sequence reads: CAISESLSRGGEQYF. The CDR3, as DNA: TGTGCCATCAGTGAGTCGTTATCCAGGGGGGGCGAGCAGTACTTC.

V is TRBV19 and J is TRBJ1-5, with a weak D call TRBD1 (6 bases). The CDR3 loop spans 15 amino acids. V was shortened by 3 bases and J by 5 bases, with 14 bases between the two germline ends. Germline-derived CDR1 and CDR2 are LNHDA and SQIVND (reference sequence). CDR3 loop: CASSMYRVGDQPQHF. Written as DNA, the CDR3 is TGTGCCAGTAGTATGTACAGGGTCGGCGATCAGCCCCAGCATTTT.

Comments on this clone: Other nucleotide sequences in the sample specify the same CDR3. The V and J genes are TRBV15 and TRBJ2-1; D is unclear. Germline V gene lookup returns CDR1 LNHNV and CDR2 YYDKDF (reference sequence). The CDR3 extends over 12 amino acids. With 1 base removed from V and 7 bases from J, the gap between germline ends came to 5 bases. Here the CDR3 reads CATSRALNEQFF. The CDR3 DNA follows: TGTGCCACCAGCAGAGCCCTTAATGAGCAGTTCTTC.

This clone was detected once. The V and J genes are TRBV5-5 and TRBJ2-7, with 9 bases aligning to TRBD2. Trimming removed 2 bases from V and 3 bases from J; junction bases left unmatched: 3. The CDR3 contains 14 residues. Germline values: CDR1 SGHKS, CDR2 YYEKEE (reference sequence). CDR3 protein: CASSFSGSLYEQYF. Here the CDR3 DNA reads TGTGCCAGCAGCTTTAGCGGGAGTCTCTACGAGCAGTACTTC.

This clone was observed once. J is TRBJ2-2 and V is TRBV30; 7 bases map to TRBD2. Trimming removed 0 bases from V and 5 bases from J; junction bases left unmatched: 9. Germline loops: CDR1 GTSNPN, CDR2 SVGIG (reference sequence). This CDR3 contains 16 residues. CDR3 amino acids: CAWSVPSGMGTGELFF. Written as DNA, the CDR3 is TGTGCCTGGAGTGTACCAAGCGGGATGGGGACCGGGGAGCTGTTTTTT. Based on the CDR3 plus reference TRBV30 and TRBJ2-2, the full variable domain is SQTIHQWPATLVQPVGSPLSLECTVEGTSNPNLYWYRQAAGRGLQLLFYSVGIGQISSEVPQNLSASRPQDRQFILSSKKLLLSDSGFYLCAWSVPSGMGTGELFFGEGSRLTVL.

The CDR3 region is CASSLMTGAYNEQFF. In nucleotides, the CDR3 is TGTGCCAGCAGCTTAATGACAGGGGCCTACAATGAGCAGTTCTTC. This chain uses TRBV9 with TRBJ2-1, with 8 bases aligning to TRBD1. This CDR3 contains 15 residues. V lost 4 bases to trimming and J lost 2 bases; unmatched junction nucleotides: 5. Per germline, CDR1 SGDLS and CDR2 YYNGEE.

The chain joins TRBV5-5 to TRBJ2-1; D unresolved. The ends were cut back, 4 bases at V and 3 bases at J, with 8 bases in the middle. The CDR3 covers 13 residues. Per germline, CDR1 SGHKS and CDR2 YYEKEE (reference sequence). The CDR3 loop is CASSLTDYNEQFF. For the CDR3, the DNA is TGTGCCAGCAGCCTCACGGACTACAATGAGCAGTTCTTC. The whole variable domain, remainder taken from reference TRBV5-5 and TRBJ2-1, is DAGVTQSPTHLIKTRGQQVTLRCSPISGHKSVSWYQQVLGQGPQFIFQYYEKEERGRGNFPDRFSARQFPNYSSELNVNALLLGDSALYLCASSLTDYNEQFFGPGTRLTVL.

This sequence joins TRBV7-3 and TRBJ2-6; perhaps D is TRBD1 or TRBD2 (5 bases each). The V gene lost 5 bases and the J gene lost 3 bases, with 11 bases spanning the gap. In germline, CDR1 is SGHTA, CDR2 FQGTGA. The CDR3 length is 15 residues. The chain's CDR3 is CASSIGTGGANVLTF. CDR3 coding DNA: TGTGCCAGCAGCATAGGGACGGGTGGGGCCAACGTCCTGACTTTC.

This clone is a singleton in its sample. The gene calls are TRBV21-1 and TRBJ2-7; the table's D call of TRBD1 was not tested on the DNA. TRBV21-1 is described as a pseudogene. The CDR3 length is 15 residues. The CDR3 DNA sequence: TGTGCCAGCAGCAACCGGTACAGGGAATCCTACGAGCAGTACTTC. It yields the protein CASSNRYRESYEQYF.